One T cell receptor beta chain is described in this entry. A read error may explain this, as a much larger clone is one base away. Used for diagnoses were clinical symptoms, serum thyroxine and TRAb, thyroid ultrasound and orbital computed tomography. This specimen belongs to a study of T cells in Graves' hyperthyroidism and ophthalmopathy. Using RNA transcripts as the source, TCR beta CDR3 regions were amplified. During a first-round RT-PCR of the TCR CDR3, the HTBI primer set was used. One entry per CDR3 protein results from TCRdb running MiXCR on the multiplex PCR reads. The profile shows about 270,000 distinct CDR3 sequences, around 22% of them singletons. Germline V gene sequence: CDR1 MDHEN, CDR2 SYDVKM. The CDR3 totals 12 residues.

The TCR was taken from a young man with Graves' ophthalmopathy. Sequencing used blood. The chain uses TRBV28 and TRBJ2-7, with D possibly matching TRBD2 (5 bases). The DNA of the CDR3 is TGTGCCGGCAGTTCAGGACTGGTAGGGCAGTACTTC. Protein: CAGSSGLVGQYF.